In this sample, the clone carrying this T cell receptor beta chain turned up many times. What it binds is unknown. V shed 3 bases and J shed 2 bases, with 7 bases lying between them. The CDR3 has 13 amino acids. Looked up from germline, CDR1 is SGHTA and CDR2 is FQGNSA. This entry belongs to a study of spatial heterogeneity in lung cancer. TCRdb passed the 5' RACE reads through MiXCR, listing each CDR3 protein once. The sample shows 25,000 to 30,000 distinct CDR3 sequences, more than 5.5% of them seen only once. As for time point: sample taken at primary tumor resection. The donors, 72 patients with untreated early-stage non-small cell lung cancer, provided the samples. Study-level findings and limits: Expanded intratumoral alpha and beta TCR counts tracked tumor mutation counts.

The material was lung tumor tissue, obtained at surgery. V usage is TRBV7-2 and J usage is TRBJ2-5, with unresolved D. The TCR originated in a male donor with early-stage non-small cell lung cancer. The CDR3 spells CASSLRRQETQYF. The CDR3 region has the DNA TGTGCCAGCAGCTTGCGGAGACAAGAGACCCAGTACTTC.